This T cell receptor (beta chain) was recovered during a study of blood T cell repertoires in COVID-19. The repertoire was sequenced with immunoSEQ multiplex PCR; TCRdb's copy has only in-frame clones and lacks some. There are under 250,000 clones in the sample; around 84% occur only once, and less than 6.5% lies in the top ten. The V and J ends lost 4 bases and 0 bases respectively, with 15 bases between them. The germline V gene has CDR1 SGHRS and CDR2 YFSETQ. This CDR3 has 16 amino acids. The chain employs TRBV5-1 and TRBJ2-3, with D tentatively TRBD2 (7 bases). The receptor comes from a woman aged 60 to 75 who had recovered from COVID-19. What was sequenced was peripheral blood. In DNA, the CDR3 is TGCGCCAGCAGCCTCGGGGGGCTTACTAGCACAGATACGCAGTATTTT. It yields the protein CASSLGGLTSTDTQYF. Supplemented by reference TRBV5-1 and TRBJ2-3, the full variable domain reads KAGVTQTPRYLIKTRGQQVTLSCSPISGHRSVSWYQQTPGQGLQFLFEYFSETQRNKGNFPGRFSGRQFSNSRSEMNVSTLELGDSALYLCASSLGGLTSTDTQYFGPGTRLTVL.